This T cell receptor beta chain was obtained from a study of cytomegalovirus exposure and HLA in healthy donors. Turning to the study itself: Roughly 80% of 300 to 450 genotyped donors fell in the Caucasian-associated ancestry cluster. Findings and limits, study-wide: Previous analysis showed most TCR beta V segments were productive about 87% or about 30% of the time.

About this clone: Its antigen is undetermined.

The PCR was carried out with 60 Vbeta primers and 13 Jbeta primers. Sequenced by immunoSEQ multiplex PCR; TCRdb stores in-frame clones only, minus some. The sample comprises about 130,000 clones, roughly two thirds of which are singletons, and roughly 1.6% rests with the top ten. Trimming removed 7 bases at V and 4 bases at J, with 17 bases between. The CDR3 has 14 residues. The sample taken for sequencing was PBMCs. The sequence derives from a man aged 25-45 years in good health and CMV-seropositive. This chain uses TRBV23-1 with TRBJ2-7; D not resolved. TRBV23-1 is an ORF, with its function uncertain. Written as DNA, the CDR3 is TGCGCCAGCAAAATCAGGTCGCCTTTTTACGAGCAGTACTTC. Translating gives CASKIRSPFYEQYF.